The 8 T cell receptor beta chains given below trace back to one sample, sequenced in a study of T cells in Graves' hyperthyroidism and ophthalmopathy. Regions amplified from RNA transcripts were the TCR beta CDR3 regions. The HTBI primer set was used in a first-round RT-PCR of the TCR CDR3. TCRdb re-analysed the multiplex PCR reads in MiXCR, keeping a single row per CDR3 protein. Among 350,000 to 400,000 distinct CDR3 sequences, 15% were seen once, and the ten largest hold around a third. The sample comprised blood. These receptors originate from a woman aged 25 to 39 with Graves' hyperthyroidism.

This clonotype appeared a few times. The V gene is TRBV12-3 or TRBV12-4, the J gene TRBJ2-2; TRBD2 matches at 8 bases. The length of the CDR3 is 19 residues. V was pared by 5 bases and J by 6 bases, with 20 bases of the junction left unmatched. CDR3 region: CASSPGPPGLAGGAGELFF. In nucleotides, the CDR3 is TGTGCCAGCAGTCCAGGCCCACCCGGACTAGCCGGAGGTGCCGGGGAGCTGTTTTTT.

This clonotype was recorded at least ten times. The gene calls are TRBV20-1 and TRBJ1-5; D is uncertain. From germline, CDR1 is DFQATT and CDR2 SNEGSKA (reference sequence). The length of the CDR3 is 11 residues. The V and J ends lost 5 bases and 12 bases respectively, with 14 bases between them. In nucleotides, the CDR3 is TGCAGTGCTGGTATAGGGCTTGGCCAGCATTTT. This translates into CSAGIGLGQHF.

Comments on this clonotype: Possible read error: a much larger clone is one base away. This chain uses TRBV6-1 with TRBJ2-1; the D gene is possibly TRBD1 (6 bases). The J call may be incorrect, as the DNA end agrees better with TRBJ2-7. CDR3 length: 18 residues. Germline V gene sequence: CDR1 MNHNS, CDR2 SASEGT. CDR3 bases: TGTGCCAGCAGTGTAAGGCAGGGGAGTTGGGGCTCCTACAATGAGCAGTACTTC. Amino acids: CASSVRQGSWGSYNEQYF.

This clonotype showed up many times. The gene calls are TRBV28 and TRBJ1-1, with 7 bases aligning to TRBD1. There are 14 residues in the CDR3. Germline V lookup: CDR1 MDHEN, CDR2 SYDVKM. The junction had 5 bases not matched to a gene; V was cut back by 2 bases and J by 5 bases. CDR3 loop: CASSLGGGKTEAFF. The CDR3 region has the DNA TGTGCCAGCAGTTTAGGAGGGGGCAAGACTGAAGCTTTCTTT. The whole variable domain, filled in from reference TRBV28 and TRBJ1-1, reads DVKVTQSSRYLVKRTGEKVFLECVQDMDHENMFWYRQDPGLGLRLIYFSYDVKMKEKGDIPEGYSVSREKKERFSLILESASTNQTSMYLCASSLGGGKTEAFFGQGTRLTVV.

This clonotype was recorded at least ten times. This chain uses TRBV3-1 with TRBJ1-5, with D tentatively TRBD1 (6 bases). This CDR3 has 15 residues. Trimming removed 5 bases at V and 3 bases at J, with 14 bases between. The V gene's germline CDR1 is LGHDT and CDR2 YNNKEL (reference sequence). The CDR3 here is CASSGTTGPNQPQHF. As DNA, the CDR3 is TGTGCCAGCAGCGGAACGACAGGACCCAATCAGCCCCAGCATTTT.

This clonotype occurred many times. The rearrangement links TRBV5-1 to TRBJ2-3; D possibly uses TRBD1 or TRBD2 (5 bases each). There are 15 residues in the CDR3. Per the germline V gene, CDR1 is SGHRS and CDR2 is YFSETQ. Trimming stripped 1 base from V and 4 bases from J, with 13 bases between. CDR3 in amino acids: CASSLLGEGPDTQYF. CDR3 DNA: TGCGCCAGCAGCTTGCTGGGAGAGGGGCCAGATACGCAGTATTTT.

The table lists this clonotype with a few counts. The junction differs from germline at one of its ends, possibly a read error. This chain connects TRBV7-6 to TRBJ2-1; no reliable D call. The CDR3 runs to 16 residues. Germline V lookup: CDR1 SGHVS, CDR2 FNYEAQ. CDR3 amino acids: CASSLALLSSYNEQLF. CDR3 sequence (DNA): TGTGCCAGCAGCTTAGCGCTCCTAAGCTCCTACAATGAGCAGCTCTTC.

This clonotype was detected many times. J is TRBJ1-2 and V is TRBV20-1, with D uncertain. From germline, CDR1 is DFQATT and CDR2 SNEGSKA (reference sequence). The CDR3 is 12 amino acids. The V end lost 6 bases, the J end lost 2 bases, and 10 bases lay between the germline ends. CDR3 region: CSARTGNYGYTF. The CDR3 DNA reads TGCAGTGCGCGGACGGGGAACTATGGCTACACCTTC.